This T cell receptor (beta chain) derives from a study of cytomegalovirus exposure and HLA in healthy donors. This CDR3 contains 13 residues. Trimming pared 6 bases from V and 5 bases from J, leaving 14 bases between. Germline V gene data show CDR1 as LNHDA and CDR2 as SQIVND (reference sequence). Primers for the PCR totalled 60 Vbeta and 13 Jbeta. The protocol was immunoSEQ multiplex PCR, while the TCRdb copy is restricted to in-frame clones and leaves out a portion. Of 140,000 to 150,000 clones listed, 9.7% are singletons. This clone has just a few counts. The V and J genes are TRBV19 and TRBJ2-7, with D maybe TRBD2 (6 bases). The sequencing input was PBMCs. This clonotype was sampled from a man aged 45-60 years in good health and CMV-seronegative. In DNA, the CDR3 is TGTGCCAGTAGCGGGAGATGGGAACACGAGCAGTACTTC. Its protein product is CASSGRWEHEQYF.